A selection of T cell receptor beta chains follows, all from one sample in a study of cytomegalovirus exposure and HLA in healthy donors. Sequencing was performed with immunoSEQ multiplex PCR; in TCRdb, only in-frame clones are kept and a portion is missing. The sample has approximately 99,000 clones, around 85% seen once. Sequenced: PBMCs. Receptor source: a woman younger than 30 in good health and CMV-seronegative. Both conserved end residues are part of each CDR3. The D gene is left open where the match is weak. Clone sizes are given selectively: once, few, many, or a class where the clone is expanded.

D	V	J	size	DNA	CDR3
.	TRBV7-2	TRBJ2-2	few	TGTGCCAGCAGCTTAGCGGGGCCCACAGCCGGGGAGCTGTTTTTT	CASSLAGPTAGELFF
TRBD2	TRBV5-6	TRBJ2-3	.	TGTGCCAGCAGCGATTGGCGATTAGCGGGGAGGAGCACAGATACGCAGTATTTT	CASSDWRLAGRSTDTQYF
.	TRBV29-1	TRBJ1-2	.	TGCAGCGTTGACCAGTCTGATGGCTACACCTTC	CSVDQSDGYTF
.	TRBV21-1	TRBJ1-1	.	TGTGCCAGCAGCAAAGCCCAAAAGGCAGGCCATGAAGCTTTCTTT	CASSKAQKAGHEAFF
.	TRBV7-9	TRBJ1-1	.	TGTGCCAGCAGCTTTCAGTCAGGGATAAACACTGAAGCTTTCTTT	CASSFQSGINTEAFF
.	TRBV9	TRBJ1-1	once	TGTGCCAGCAGCACCGATGTGGGCTCAGGGACTGAAGCTTTCTTT	CASSTDVGSGTEAFF
.	TRBV19	TRBJ1-1	.	TGTGCCAGTAGTATAGGTGCGACTGAAGCTTTCTTT	CASSIGATEAFF
.	TRBV5-1	TRBJ1-2	.	TGCGCCAGCAGCTTGGGAATATGGAGGACGGAAAAGAACTATGGCTACACCTTC	CASSLGIWRTEKNYGYTF
.	TRBV27	TRBJ1-1	.	TGTGCCAGCAGTCCCCGCGGGTCGGATACTGAAGCTTTCTTT	CASSPRGSDTEAFF
TRBD2	TRBV25-1	TRBJ2-7	.	TGTGCCAGCAGTGGGACTAGCGGGGGGGCCTACGAGCAGTACTTC	CASSGTSGGAYEQYF
.	TRBV30	TRBJ2-5	.	TGTGCCTGGAGCGCCAGGACCCAGTACTTC	CAWSARTQYF
.	TRBV6-1	TRBJ1-5	once	TGTGCCAGCAGTTCACAGGAAAATCAGCCCCAGCATTTT	CASSSQENQPQHF
.	TRBV18	TRBJ2-7	once	TGTGCCAGCTCACCGGGCAGGGGATACGAGCAGTACTTC	CASSPGRGYEQYF
.	TRBV19	TRBJ1-2	.	TGTGCCAGTAGTATCTCAGGGATCTATGGCTACACCTTC	CASSISGIYGYTF
TRBD2	TRBV5-6	TRBJ2-5	.	TGTGCCAGCAGCTGGGGGGGTCAAGAGACCCAGTACTTC	CASSWGGQETQYF
TRBD1	TRBV5-1	TRBJ2-7	.	TGCGCCAGCAGCTCCCAACCGGGACAGGCAGCTTACGAGCAGTACTTC	CASSSQPGQAAYEQYF
.	TRBV2	TRBJ2-1	.	TGTGCCAGCAGCCCCCTGGGGCAGGGCACCTACAATGAGCAGTTCTTC	CASSPLGQGTYNEQFF
TRBD1	TRBV7-6	TRBJ1-5	.	TGTGCCAGCAGCTCCCAGGGGGGTCAGCCCCAGCATTTT	CASSSQGGQPQHF
TRBD1	TRBV28	TRBJ1-2	few	TGTGCCAGCAGTCACAGGGGCGCGGTTGGGGGCTACACCTTC	CASSHRGAVGGYTF
TRBD1	TRBV7-8	TRBJ1-1	.	TGTGCCAGCAGCACGACAGGGGCGGTACCTGAAGCTTTCTTT	CASSTTGAVPEAFF
.	TRBV20-1	TRBJ2-1	once	TGCAGTGCTAGACTCAATGAGCAGTTCTTC	CSARLNEQFF
.	TRBV4-1	TRBJ2-7	once	TGCGCCAGCAGCCAGAGAGGGGGACAATCTCCCTACGAGCAGTACTTC	CASSQRGGQSPYEQYF
TRBD1	TRBV19	TRBJ2-7	.	TGTGCCAGTAGTATCCACAGGGGTCCCTCCTACGAGCAGTACTTC	CASSIHRGPSYEQYF
TRBD1	TRBV19	TRBJ2-7	few	TGTGCCAGTGGTGGGACAGAGTACGAGCAGTACTTC	CASGGTEYEQYF
.	TRBV6-6	TRBJ2-5	few	TGTGCCAGCAGTTACCCGGCGGGTTACAAGGAGACCCAGTACTTC	CASSYPAGYKETQYF